The T cell receptor beta chain described here comes from a study of shared clonotypes between healthy human individuals. Whole-study results and caveats: Naive subsets usually exceeded memory subsets in estimated richness.

Here immunoSEQ multiplex PCR was the method, and the copy in TCRdb shows in-frame clones only, minus some. The sample has some 690,000 clones, around 91% seen once. On this clone: Its target is unknown.

Sequencing input: memory CD8+ T cells from PBMCs. Subset: CD45RO+ cells pooled with CCR7-negative TemRA cells. This sequence originates from a man aged 18 to 35 in good health. Some clones in this sample may be carry-over from other donors' samples.

CDR3 residues: CASSSSFKGYTF. The CDR3 nucleotides read TGTGCCAGCAGCTCATCTTTTAAGGGCTACACCTTC. The chain combines TRBV7-9 with TRBJ1-2, with D uncertain. Trimming removed 4 bases from V and 8 bases from J, with 11 bases in between. The CDR3 extends over 12 amino acids. Germline CDR1 is SEHNR and CDR2 is FQNEAQ (reference sequence).